This TCR beta chain comes out of a study of cytomegalovirus exposure and HLA in healthy donors (dated by TCRdb to the late 2010s). Describing the broader study: An earlier analysis of approximately 640 of the donors reported about 290 Gb of sequence data and around 120 million unique TCR beta sequences from roughly 180 million T cells. Along with the roughly 670-subject first cohort, a separate validation cohort of more than 90 different subjects was used. To study patterns of TCR occurrence, a later analysis re-analyzed previously published TCR beta repertoires from 700 or so donors and added high-resolution HLA genotyping. Four or five DR-DQ haplotypes were handled as single units for association and clustering because linkage in the cohort was strong. Typing coverage differed by locus: A, B, C, DRB1 and DQB1 were typed in roughly 629-630 donors, DQA1 in 522, DPA1 in around 580, and DPB1 in 472. An early release covering about 600 HLA-typed donors comprised approximately 300 gigabases of sequencing data and tens of millions of unique TCR sequences. The study profiled the T cell repertoires of more than 500 subjects by immunosequencing and related them to cytomegalovirus serostatus. In a later genetic analysis, genome-wide SNP genotypes for about three fifths of the roughly 670 donors were used, and that subset was treated as a discovery cohort. Donor age, sex, ethnicity and CMV serostatus were compiled together with the repertoire data. An earlier analysis of more than 450 of the donors used high-throughput TCR beta sequencing to judge whether each TCR beta V gene segment behaved as functional or pseudogenic. In the later analysis, no new phenotypic data were used to find candidate immune exposures; instead, reliance was placed on TCR beta sequences and their occurrence across donors. Among around 400 genotyped donors of the cohort, an average of roughly 230,000 unique TCR beta nucleotide sequences was sequenced per donor, of which about 18% were non-productive. The study aimed to test whether signatures of past pathogen exposure could be identified by cataloging public T cell receptors. All discovery cohort repertoires had been generated on a single sequencing platform. Class I and class II HLA loci were covered by the typing at four-digit resolution. The study combined high-throughput TCR immunosequencing, statistical association of individual TCRs with disease status, and machine learning to predict cytomegalovirus infection status. Among the roughly 390 genotyped donors, approximately 82% belonged to the genetic ancestry cluster associated with self-reported Caucasian donors.

Library preparation was by the immunoSEQ multiplex PCR assay. A mixture of 60 forward primers for TCR Vbeta segments and 13 reverse primers for TCR Jbeta segments was used in the multiplex PCR. The CDR3 region of rearranged TCR beta genes was amplified from genomic DNA with a multiplex PCR assay. On the Illumina HiSeq System, the amplified TCR beta libraries were sequenced as 87-base-pair reads. In the source study's methods: Across the 670 or so repertoires, a later analysis counted tens of millions of unique TCR beta chains, around 11 million of which were shared by at least two donors. To remove PCR and sequencing errors, raw reads were error-corrected and collapsed into unique sequences using a nearest-neighbor algorithm that merged closely related sequences. Alignment of CDR3 sequences to IMGT reference sequences was used to assign V, D and J gene segments. For a sequence to be retained, a match of at least six nucleotides to both a V gene segment and a J gene segment was required. Rearrangements were called productive when the CDR3 lacked stop codons and stayed in frame with V and J; all others were non-productive. CDR3 was defined according to IMGT convention as the region running from the second conserved V-encoded cysteine to the conserved J-encoded phenylalanine. Sequences without an unambiguous match to a single V gene segment were excluded from the earlier analysis of 450 to 650 of the donors. An earlier analysis of some 610 of the donors called V segments functional above 56.7% productive rearrangements and segregating when the between-donor standard deviation exceeded 5%. To diagnose cytomegalovirus status from the catalog of TCR beta chain sequences, a statistical classification framework was built. In a later analysis, V and J genes were assigned by comparing TCR nucleotide sequences against IMGT/GENE-DB human TR gene sequences. The TCRdist pipeline was used in a later analysis to assign CDR3 sequences and most-parsimonious VDJ recombination scenarios. In a later analysis, each TCR beta chain was defined by its CDR3 amino acid sequence together with its V-gene family, and reads without a unique V-gene family were excluded. As a way to deal with suspected cross-contamination and a sequencing artifact, a later analysis dropped 450 to 700 nucleotide sequences that were highly shared and had low generation probability. In a later analysis, a clonal expansion index was calculated for each public chain from normalized within-repertoire ranks of inferred template counts. In a later analysis, generation probabilities were computed using a VDJ recombination model fitted to out-of-frame rearrangements, and the results were checked against IGoR. In a later analysis, TCR-TCR, TCR-HLA and TCR-CMV co-occurrence was scored with hypergeometric tests, and a repertoire-size bias correction was applied to TCR pairs. In a later analysis, false discovery rates were estimated by permuting HLA or CMV assignments 20 times. A later analysis grouped co-occurring TCRs with DBSCAN, adding TCRdist sequence similarity when clustering within HLA-allele-positive subsets. Repertoires with fewer than 30,000 or more than 120,000 public chains were left out of co-occurrence clustering, as were five repertoires with anomalous nucleotide sharing. Imported from immuneACCESS, the table was reduced by TCRdb to in-frame sequences with V and J called. These copies leave out some clones; in studies compared against another copy, an unresolved V gene accounts for under half, and the cause of the remainder is not known. The DNA gave D and trimming, while V, J and clone size come from that table. Here the sample has about 130,000 clones; just under 85% occur a single time. The ten largest make up under 3% of the sample.

Sequences WSHSY (CDR1) and SAAADI (CDR2) are obtained from the germline V gene. From cysteine to phenylalanine, the CDR3 is 13 amino acids long. Left in the record is the CDR3 DNA by itself, 39 bases read in frame from the first base. The junction shows trimming of 2 bases on V and 4 bases on J, plus 8 bases between the germline ends. What the authors observed across the whole study: V-gene and J-gene trimming of TCR beta chains was associated with a missense DCLRE1C variant in a later genetic analysis, and the association was replicated in an independent cohort. A later analysis found that TCR association rates varied across HLA loci, with DRB1 alleles showing the most associated TCRs and HLA-C alleles the fewest. In a later analysis, HLA-associated TCR beta chains were found to be more clonally expanded and to have lower generation probabilities than equally common non-associated chains. Several of the top co-occurrence clusters appeared to be linked to parvovirus B19, influenza, CMV and Epstein-Barr virus, according to a later analysis. Three of the identified cytomegalovirus-associated TCR beta chains were confirmed in vitro to be specific for cytomegalovirus antigens. A further reported finding was that TCR beta sequences accurately predicted the HLA-A and HLA-B alleles for most subjects in the first cohort. Specific HLA alleles were associated with more than 15,000 TCR beta sequences at a false discovery rate of 0.05 in a later analysis. Because HLA typing was missing for some donors at each locus, association tests included only the typed subset. The only immune exposure information available for the cohort was CMV serostatus. A cluster of highly shared sequence variants was judged likely to be a technical artifact of the sequencing pipeline. A later genetic analysis reported fewer N-insertions in productive TCRs among donors in an Asian-associated ancestry cluster than the roughly 700-donor mean. Over 15 rarely observed V segments, including chromosome 9 orphons, were excluded from the earlier analysis of several hundred of the donors because counts were too low. Some IMGT-functional V segments, including TRBV6-2 and TRBV6-3, could not be told apart with the 87-base-pair reads, so those segments were excluded. When HLA alleles, especially DR and DQ, strongly co-occurred, attributing TCR associations to individual alleles was difficult. Presence/absence analyses assumed roughly uniform sequencing depth across donors, an assumption that may not hold. In the study, around 160 TCR beta chains were listed as associated with cytomegalovirus. The authors suggested that the approach could potentially be extended to other disease states and immunological phenotypes. A later analysis found that most CMV-associated TCR beta chains appeared HLA-restricted, with HLA associations seemingly driven largely by CMV exposure. Cytomegalovirus status was reported to be diagnosed by the classifier with high specificity and sensitivity in both the original and validation cohorts. Linkage disequilibrium might explain the correlated functional status among segregating V segments, but an unknown experimental factor could not be excluded. In an earlier analysis of some 640 of the donors, most TCR beta V segments were observed in productive rearrangements about 87% or about 30% of the time, broadly matching IMGT annotations. Across donors, most TCR sequences were observed very rarely, whereas some public TCRs were present in many individuals. The cohort was sequenced for TCR beta chains only, and without alpha or paired-chain data the features that could be detected were limited.

The table lists this clone with a count of one. Its antigen target is currently unknown. Per-nucleotide qualities are absent, and no much larger clonotype sits a single base away. In total, roughly 670 healthy bone marrow donors made up the cohort. At the time of sampling, every cohort member was nominally healthy, though immune exposures that went unrecorded were likely present. The donor was CMV seronegative and belonged to the group of 352 seronegative cohort members. A peripheral blood sample was collected from each donor, and TCR beta sequencing was performed on peripheral blood mononuclear cells. The Qiagen DNeasy Blood Extraction Kit was used to extract genomic DNA from the blood cell samples.

Specimen: PBMCs. The receptor was isolated from a boy aged 2-9 years in good health and CMV-seronegative. The sequence is built from TRBV10-2 and TRBJ1-2; the D gene identity is not certain. The DNA sequence is given as TGCGCCAGCAGTGAGAACCCCGGCTATGGCTACACCTTC. This is translated as CASSENPGYGYTF.